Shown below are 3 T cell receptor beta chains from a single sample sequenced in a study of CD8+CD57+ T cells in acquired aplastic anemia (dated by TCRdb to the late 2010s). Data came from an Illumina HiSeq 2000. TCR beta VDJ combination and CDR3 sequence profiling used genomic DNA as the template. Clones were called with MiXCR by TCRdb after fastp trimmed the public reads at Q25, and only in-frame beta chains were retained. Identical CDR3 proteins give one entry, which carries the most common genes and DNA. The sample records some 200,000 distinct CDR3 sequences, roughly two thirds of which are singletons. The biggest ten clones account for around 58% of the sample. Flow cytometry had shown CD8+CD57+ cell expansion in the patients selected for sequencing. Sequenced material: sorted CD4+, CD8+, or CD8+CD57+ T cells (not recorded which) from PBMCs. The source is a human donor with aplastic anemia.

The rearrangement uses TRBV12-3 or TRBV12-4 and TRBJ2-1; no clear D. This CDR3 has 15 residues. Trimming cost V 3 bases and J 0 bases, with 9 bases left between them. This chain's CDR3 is CASSLNHFSYNEQFF. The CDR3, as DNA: TGTGCCAGCAGTTTGAATCACTTCTCCTACAATGAGCAGTTCTTC.

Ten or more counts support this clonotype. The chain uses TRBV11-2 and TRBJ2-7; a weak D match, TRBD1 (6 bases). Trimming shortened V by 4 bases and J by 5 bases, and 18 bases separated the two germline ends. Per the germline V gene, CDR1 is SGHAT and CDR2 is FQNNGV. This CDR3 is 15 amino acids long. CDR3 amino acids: CASSSTPSGVHEQYF. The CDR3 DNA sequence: TGTGCCAGCAGCTCCACCCCCTCAGGGGTCCACGAGCAGTACTTC.

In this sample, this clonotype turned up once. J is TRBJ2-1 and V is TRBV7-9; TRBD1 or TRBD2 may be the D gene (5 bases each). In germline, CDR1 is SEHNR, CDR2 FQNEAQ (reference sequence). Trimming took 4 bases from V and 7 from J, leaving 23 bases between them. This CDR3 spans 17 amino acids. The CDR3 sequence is CASSSPGTEPSRNEQFF. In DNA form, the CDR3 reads TGTGCCAGCAGCTCTCCCGGGACGGAGCCATCTAGGAATGAGCAGTTCTTC.